The present entry profiles one T cell receptor (beta chain) with its context. Its target antigen remains unknown. Per-nucleotide qualities are absent, and no much larger clonotype sits a single base away. The sample belongs to a study of siplizumab effects on memory and regulatory T cells (dated by TCRdb to about 2019). Notes on the research overall: The study looked at the effect of siplizumab, an anti-CD2 antibody, on alloreactive T-cell subsets in allogeneic mixed lymphocyte reactions made from human PBMCs. Study-wide conclusions, independent of this receptor: Among mappable alloreactive CD4+ clones, an average Treg-derived fraction of roughly 71% was observed with siplizumab, compared with roughly 25% in control reactions. The cumulative frequency of alloreactive sequences that could be traced back to unstimulated CD4+ memory T cells was significantly reduced by siplizumab. Because sequences below about 10^-5 frequency were poorly captured, only a minor fraction of alloreactive clones could be mapped to unstimulated subsets. Greater diversity appeared to be present in unstimulated naive T cells than in memory T cells, and a substantial contribution to the alloresponse seemed to be made by naive cells. The suppressive function of proliferating Tregs from siplizumab cultures was not functionally confirmed. Roughly 80-96% of proliferating CD4+ or CD8+ clones could not be assigned a naive or memory phenotype.

Receptor amplification or capture employed the immunoSEQ multiplex PCR assay. Roughly 9.8 x 10^4 TCR templates per sample were assayed on the deep sequencing platform. Genomic DNA extracted from sorted T cells was used for TCRbeta CDR3 sequencing. From the authors' description of their analysis: The R programming language was used for clonal analysis of TCRbeta CDR3 data. Comparing unstimulated samples against CFSE-low samples taken after the reaction was how alloreactive CD4+ and CD8+ clones were defined. By matching sequences to the repertoires of sorted unstimulated Treg and non-Treg cells, each alloreactive CD4+ clone was assigned a regulatory or non-regulatory origin. Entries here come from immuneACCESS through TCRdb and include only in-frame sequences with V and J called. Some clones fail to appear in such tables; in the studies checked, an unresolved V gene covers under half of the shortfall, and the cause of the remainder is unknown. The DNA gave D and trimming, while V, J and clone size come from that table. This sample comprises 55,000 to 70,000 clones, over 85% of them detected only once. About 40% of the sample lies in the top ten.

The CDR1 and CDR2 encoded by the germline V gene are SGHVS and FNYEAQ. The CDR3 runs 14 residues from the cysteine to the phenylalanine. Left in the record is the CDR3 DNA by itself, 42 bases read in frame from the first base. A distance of 15 bases separates the germline ends of V and J, which lose 5 bases and 4 bases respectively. Sorted unstimulated T cells, along with proliferating T cells recovered from mixed lymphocyte reactions, underwent TCRbeta CDR3 sequencing. Fresh whole blood from about 11 HLA-typed healthy donors was used as the source from which PBMCs were isolated. This sequence originates from a human donor in good health. The sequenced sample consisted of CD8+ T cells sorted from blood. The chain employs TRBV7-6 and TRBJ2-7; a confident D gene designation cannot be given. The DNA sequence is as follows: TGTGCCAGCAGCCCCCGGATAACCCCTTACGAGCAGTACTTC. Translated, this is CASSPRITPYEQYF.